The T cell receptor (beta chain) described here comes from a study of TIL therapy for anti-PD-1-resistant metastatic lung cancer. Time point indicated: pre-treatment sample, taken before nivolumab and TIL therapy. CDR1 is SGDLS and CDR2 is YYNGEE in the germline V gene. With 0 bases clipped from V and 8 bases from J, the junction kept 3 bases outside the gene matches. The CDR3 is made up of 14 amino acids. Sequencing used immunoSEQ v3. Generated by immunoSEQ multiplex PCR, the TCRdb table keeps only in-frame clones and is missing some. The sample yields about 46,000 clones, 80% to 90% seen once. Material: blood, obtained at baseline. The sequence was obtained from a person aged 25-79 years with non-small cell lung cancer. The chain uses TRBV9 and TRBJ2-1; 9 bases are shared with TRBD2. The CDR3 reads CASSVEIAGDEQFF. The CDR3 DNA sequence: TGTGCCAGCAGCGTAGAGATAGCGGGGGATGAGCAGTTCTTC.